Reported below is one T cell receptor (beta chain). Germline-derived CDR1 and CDR2 are SGHNT and YYREEE (reference sequence). The CDR3 is 14 amino acids. V lost 0 bases and J 4 bases, leaving 10 bases between the germline ends. The sample belongs to a study of shared clonotypes between healthy human individuals. Only in-frame clones appear in the TCRdb table, and some are missing; sequencing was by immunoSEQ multiplex PCR. The data contain about 2.4 million clones, roughly 93% of them seen just once; the ten biggest clones take up about 0.34%. Material: naive CD4+ T cells from PBMCs. Subset: CD45RA+ positively selected. The sequence came from a man between 18 and 35 years old in good health. Some clones in this sample may be carry-over from other donors' samples. The genes are TRBV5-4 and TRBJ1-2, with D possibly being TRBD1 (6 bases). This CDR3 reads CASSLEGVGYGYTF. The CDR3 nucleotides are TGTGCCAGCAGCTTGGAGGGGGTGGGCTATGGCTACACCTTC.